Presented here are 23 T cell receptor beta chains from one specimen sequenced in a study of T cell repertoires and HLA-DP antigens. Antigens for these TCRs are unknown. This table comes from immunoSEQ multiplex PCR, and its TCRdb copy is limited to in-frame clones, with some not included. The sample has about 120,000 clones, 80% to 95% seen once. Sequenced input: CD4+ T cells from PBMCs. The receptors come from a woman aged 18-35 years in good health and CMV-seronegative.

A remark on this clone: One end of the junction varies from germline; a read error may be responsible. CDR3: CASSTRTGSNAEAFF. The CDR3 region has the DNA TGTGCCAGCAGCACTCGGACAGGTTCGAACGCTGAAGCTTTCTTT. The gene calls are TRBV5-4 and TRBJ1-1, with 7 positions matching TRBD1. CDR1 is SGHNT, CDR2 YYREEE, per germline (reference sequence). The length of the CDR3 is 15 residues.

The chain combines TRBV2 with TRBJ2-3, with TRBD1 as a possible D gene (6 bases). Germline V lookup: CDR1 SNHLY, CDR2 FYNNEI. The CDR3 has 15 residues. Trimming took 6 bases from V and 4 from J, leaving 17 bases between them. For the CDR3, the DNA is TGTGCCAGCAGGTCGACAGGTTTGTCGGCAGATACGCAGTATTTT. This translates into CASRSTGLSADTQYF.

The V and J genes are TRBV7-3 and TRBJ2-6, with D possibly TRBD2 on 5 matching bases. The V end lost 1 base, the J end lost 0 bases, and 7 bases lay between the germline ends. The length of the CDR3 is 16 residues. The germline V gene encodes CDR1 SGHTA and CDR2 FQGTGA. DNA for the CDR3: TGTGCCAGCAGCTTAATTGGAGGCTCTGGGGCCAACGTCCTGACTTTC. Protein sequence: CASSLIGGSGANVLTF.

V gene TRBV28 combines with J gene TRBJ1-5, with D uncertain. The CDR3 is made up of 15 amino acids. The germline V gene has CDR1 MDHEN and CDR2 SYDVKM. Trimming pared 5 bases from V and 8 bases from J, leaving 19 bases between. Here the CDR3 reads CASSQKQRGVKPQHF. The CDR3 region has the DNA TGTGCCAGCAGTCAGAAACAGCGCGGGGTGAAGCCCCAGCATTTT.

The V call is TRBV27, the J call TRBJ1-5; no firm D call. V was cut by 4 bases and J by 6 bases, with 7 bases left in between. Germline V lookup: CDR1 MNHEY, CDR2 SMNVEV (reference sequence). The CDR3 extends over 12 amino acids. The CDR3 DNA sequence: TGTGCCAGCAGTTCGCCAAGTCAGCCCCAGCATTTT. Protein product: CASSSPSQPQHF.

This clone was seen a few times. The rearrangement joins TRBV2 to TRBJ2-7; D is possibly TRBD2 (6 bases). The germline V and J ends were trimmed by 1 base and 2 bases, with 9 bases remaining between them. The germline V gene encodes CDR1 SNHLY and CDR2 FYNNEI. This CDR3 comprises 14 residues. The CDR3 loop reads CASSEVAGTYEQYF. Here the CDR3 DNA reads TGTGCCAGCAGTGAAGTGGCGGGAACCTACGAGCAGTACTTC.

The chain recombines TRBV6-5 with TRBJ1-2, with TRBD1 matching over 7 bases. Germline values: CDR1 MNHEY, CDR2 SVGAGI. Trimming cost V 6 bases and J 3 bases; bases outside gene matches: 4. The CDR3 covers 13 residues. CDR3 nucleotides: TGTGCCAGCAGGACAGGGTTGGACTATGGCTACACCTTC. Translating it yields CASRTGLDYGYTF.

This chain connects TRBV27 to TRBJ1-1; 11 bases are shared with TRBD1. CDR1 is MNHEY and CDR2 is SMNVEV in the germline V gene (reference sequence). The V and J ends lost 5 bases and 6 bases, in that order; junction bases with no gene match: 11. The CDR3 spans 16 residues. In DNA, the CDR3 is TGTGCCAGCAGTCGCGGACAGGGGGCTCCGGGCGCTGAAGCTTTCTTT. Its protein product is CASSRGQGAPGAEAFF.

J is TRBJ2-5 and V is TRBV4-2, with D possibly matching TRBD2 (5 bases). CDR3 length: 16 residues. The germline gives CDR1 LGHNA, CDR2 YNFKEQ. The ends were cut back, 5 bases at V and 4 bases at J, with 20 bases in the middle. DNA of the CDR3: TGTGCCAGCAGCGGGCAAGGTAGCGCCTTGCGAGAGACCCAGTACTTC. Translated: CASSGQGSALRETQYF.

The chain has TRBV9 and TRBJ2-5; D unresolved. With 0 bases removed from V and 2 bases from J, the gap between germline ends came to 8 bases. This CDR3 is 14 amino acids long. The germline V gene has CDR1 SGDLS and CDR2 YYNGEE. The CDR3 DNA is TGTGCCAGCAGCGTAGGGTCTAGTCAAGAGACCCAGTACTTC. Protein sequence: CASSVGSSQETQYF.

This clone has just one count. This sequence joins TRBV18 and TRBJ2-2; D is ambiguous. The V end lost 1 base, the J end lost 4 bases, and 13 bases lay between the germline ends. Per germline, CDR1 KGHSH and CDR2 LQKENI. The CDR3 contains 16 residues. CDR3 sequence reads: CASSPQWSPTTGELFF. CDR3 nucleotides: TGTGCCAGCTCACCACAATGGTCACCGACCACCGGGGAGCTGTTTTTT.

The chain employs TRBV7-9 and TRBJ2-7; 7 bases map to TRBD2. The CDR3 length is 15 residues. The V segment lost 2 bases and the J segment 0 bases; nucleotides outside the gene matches: 4. Germline CDR1 and CDR2: SEHNR and FQNEAQ (reference sequence). The CDR3 nucleotides are TGTGCCAGCAGCTTATTAGCGGGTGACTCCTACGAGCAGTACTTC. Protein: CASSLLAGDSYEQYF.

The chain employs TRBV6-6 and TRBJ1-5; 7 bases are shared with TRBD1. V dropped 7 bases and J dropped 5; count of bases not matched to a gene: 11. The V gene's germline CDR1 is MNHNY and CDR2 SVGAGI (reference sequence). The CDR3 contains 15 residues. CDR3 coding DNA: TGTGCCAGCACCATGCGGGACAGTCCCTATCAGCCCCAGCATTTT. It codes for CASTMRDSPYQPQHF.

V and J are TRBV19 and TRBJ2-3, with D perhaps TRBD1 or TRBD2 (5 bases each). Between the trimmed V and J ends, which lost 5 bases and 4 bases, there was a span of 13 bases. The CDR3 consists of 14 residues. Germline-derived CDR1 and CDR2 are LNHDA and SQIVND (reference sequence). The CDR3 region is CASSPGTPADTQYF. The CDR3 coding sequence is TGTGCCAGTAGTCCAGGGACCCCCGCAGATACGCAGTATTTT.

The chain is built from TRBV15 and TRBJ2-1; 11 bases are shared with TRBD2. Germline CDR1 LNHNV, CDR2 YYDKDF (reference sequence). The ends lost 4 bases at V and 2 bases at J; junction bases unmatched: 7. The CDR3 is made up of 17 amino acids. This chain's CDR3 is CATSTQETSGAYNEQFF. The CDR3 DNA follows: TGTGCCACCAGCACCCAGGAGACTAGCGGGGCCTACAATGAGCAGTTCTTC.

The V and J genes are TRBV28 and TRBJ1-5; 7 bases align to TRBD1. This CDR3 has 15 residues. Germline V lookup: CDR1 MDHEN, CDR2 SYDVKM. V lost 7 bases to trimming and J lost 2 bases; unmatched junction nucleotides: 8. The CDR3 here is CASTLDRVGNQPQHF. In DNA form, the CDR3 reads TGTGCCAGCACCCTCGACAGGGTGGGCAATCAGCCCCAGCATTTT. The full variable domain, with the rest looked up from reference TRBV28 and TRBJ1-5, is DVKVTQSSRYLVKRTGEKVFLECVQDMDHENMFWYRQDPGLGLRLIYFSYDVKMKEKGDIPEGYSVSREKKERFSLILESASTNQTSMYLCASTLDRVGNQPQHFGDGTRLSIL.

V usage is TRBV7-2 and J usage is TRBJ2-1, with 10 bases fitting TRBD2. The germline gives CDR1 SGHTA, CDR2 FQGNSA. Trimming cost V 1 base and J 5 bases; bases outside gene matches: 8. The CDR3 loop spans 17 amino acids. In DNA, the CDR3 is TGTGCCAGCAGCTTAGTGGGCACTAGCGGGAAAAACAATGAGCAGTTCTTC. It encodes CASSLVGTSGKNNEQFF.

The chain couples TRBV7-2 to TRBJ1-5, with D perhaps matching TRBD1 (6 bases). This CDR3 spans 15 amino acids. Trimming pared 2 bases from V and 7 bases from J, leaving 15 bases between. From germline, CDR1 is SGHTA and CDR2 FQGNSA. CDR3 nucleotide sequence: TGTGCCAGCAGCTTATCCTGGGGGGCGGGACAGCCCCAGCATTTT. Translation: CASSLSWGAGQPQHF.

A single count supports this clone. J is TRBJ2-7 and V is TRBV2, with 10 nucleotides matching TRBD2. CDR1 SNHLY and CDR2 FYNNEI come from the germline V gene. CDR3 size: 14 residues. Losses at the gene ends were 6 bases for V and 5 bases for J; bases not matched to a gene: 7. The CDR3 DNA sequence: TGTGCCAGCAGGCCGGGACTAGCGCACCACGAGCAGTACTTC. This gives the protein CASRPGLAHHEQYF.

The CDR3 loop is CASSLRVRGNTIYF. CDR3 nucleotides: TGTGCCAGCAGTCTTAGAGTCCGTGGAAACACCATATATTTT. This sequence joins TRBV11-2 and TRBJ1-3; unclear D gene. CDR1 is SGHAT and CDR2 is FQNNGV in the germline V gene. The CDR3 totals 14 residues. Trimming pared 6 bases from V and 3 bases from J, leaving 12 bases between.

The genes are TRBV5-1 and TRBJ1-6; possibly TRBD1 for D (6 bases). Trimming stripped 4 bases from V and 6 bases from J, with 8 bases between. CDR1 and CDR2 from the germline V gene are SGHRS and YFSETQ. The CDR3 covers 13 residues. The CDR3 region is CASSTDSNSPLHF. The CDR3 DNA reads TGCGCCAGCAGCACGGACAGTAATTCACCCCTCCACTTT.

This sequence joins TRBV5-4 and TRBJ1-1; D is unclear. The CDR3 runs 14 residues. CDR1 and CDR2 (germline): SGHNT, YYREEE (reference sequence). Deletions cut 3 bases from V and 0 bases from J, with 9 bases between. CDR3 bases: TGTGCCAGCAGCTCAAGGACGCTGAACACTGAAGCTTTCTTT. It specifies CASSSRTLNTEAFF.

This rearrangement joins TRBV7-8 to TRBJ1-2, with 7 bases that match TRBD1. The CDR3 is 13 amino acids. Losses at the gene ends were 7 bases for V and 9 bases for J; bases not matched to a gene: 11. Germline-derived CDR1 and CDR2 are SGHVS and FQNEAQ. The CDR3 sequence: CASNRMQGGSYTF. The CDR3 DNA follows: TGTGCCAGCAACCGAATGCAGGGGGGTAGCTACACCTTC.